The clone carrying this TCR beta chain has a single count. The sample originates from a study of T cells in Graves' hyperthyroidism and ophthalmopathy. RNA transcripts yielded amplified TCR beta CDR3 regions. When the TCR CDR3 underwent first-round RT-PCR, the HTBI primer set was used. TCRdb re-derived calls from the multiplex PCR reads in MiXCR, one entry per CDR3 protein. Of about half a million distinct CDR3 sequences listed, about 20% are singletons. Germline V gene lookup returns CDR1 DFQATT and CDR2 SNEGSKA (reference sequence). This CDR3 has 14 amino acids. With 0 bases removed from V and 7 bases from J, the gap between germline ends came to 12 bases.

The sequenced sample was blood. The rearrangement joins TRBV20-1 to TRBJ2-2, with D perhaps TRBD1 (6 bases). The receptor's source is a woman aged 70 to 79 with Graves' ophthalmopathy. The CDR3 protein is CSAREGGLGGELFF. CDR3 in DNA: TGCAGTGCTAGAGAAGGGGGATTGGGCGGGGAGCTGTTTTTT.